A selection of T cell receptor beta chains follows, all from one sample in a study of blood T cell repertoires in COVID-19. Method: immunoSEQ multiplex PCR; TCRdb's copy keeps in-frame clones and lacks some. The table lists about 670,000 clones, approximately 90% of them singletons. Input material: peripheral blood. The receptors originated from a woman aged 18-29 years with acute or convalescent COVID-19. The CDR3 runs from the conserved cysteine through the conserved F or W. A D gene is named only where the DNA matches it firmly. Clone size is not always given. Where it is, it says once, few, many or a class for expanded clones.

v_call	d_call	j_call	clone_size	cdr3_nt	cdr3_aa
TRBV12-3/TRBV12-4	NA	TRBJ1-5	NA	TGTGCCAGCAGTTCAACGGGAAATCAGCCCCAGCATTTT	CASSSTGNQPQHF
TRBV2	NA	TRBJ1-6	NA	TGTGCCAGCAGTGAAGCGGTCCCGGTTTTTTCCTATAATTCACCCCTCCACTTT	CASSEAVPVFSYNSPLHF
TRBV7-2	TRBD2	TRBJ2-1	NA	TGTGCCAGCAGGACGACTAGCGGAACCTACAATGAGCAGTTCTTC	CASRTTSGTYNEQFF
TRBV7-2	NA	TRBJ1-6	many	TGTGCCAGCAGCCAAGCGGCCGGCATCTATAATTCACCCCTCCACTTT	CASSQAAGIYNSPLHF
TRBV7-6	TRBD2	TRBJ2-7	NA	TGTGCCAGCAGCTTAACTTGGGGGGGACCGGGCTACGAGCAGTACTTC	CASSLTWGGPGYEQYF
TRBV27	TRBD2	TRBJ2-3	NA	TGTGCCAGCAGTCCCACTAGCGGGGGGTTTACAGATACGCAGTATTTT	CASSPTSGGFTDTQYF
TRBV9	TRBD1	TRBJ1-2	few	TGTGCCAGCAGCCCCCGGACAGGGGCAAACTATGGCTACACCTTC	CASSPRTGANYGYTF
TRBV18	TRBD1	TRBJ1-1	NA	TGTGCCAGCTCGCCCGACAGGGTTGAAGCTTTCTTT	CASSPDRVEAFF
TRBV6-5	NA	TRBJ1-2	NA	TGTGCCAGCCGGGCGAGGTCGGGGTCAGCCTGGGACACCTTC	CASRARSGSAWDTF
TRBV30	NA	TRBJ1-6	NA	TGTGCCTGGCGACGGAACAGGAATAATTCACCCCTCCACTTT	CAWRRNRNNSPLHF
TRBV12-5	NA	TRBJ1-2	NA	TGTGCTAGTGGGCCCCTTGGGCACAAGAACTATGGCTACACCTTC	CASGPLGHKNYGYTF
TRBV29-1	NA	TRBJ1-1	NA	TGCAGCGTTGAGAGGGCCAGGGGCACTGAAGCTTTCTTT	CSVERARGTEAFF
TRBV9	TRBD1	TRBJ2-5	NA	TGTGCCAGCAGCTCTAGGACAGGAGACCTTTACTTC	CASSSRTGDLYF
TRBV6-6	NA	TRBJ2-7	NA	TGTGCCAGCAGTTACTCAGAGGGTTACGAGCAGTACTTC	CASSYSEGYEQYF
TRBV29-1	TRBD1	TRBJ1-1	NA	TGCAGCACCCGGGACAGCCAAAGGATGAACACTGAAGCTTTCTTT	CSTRDSQRMNTEAFF
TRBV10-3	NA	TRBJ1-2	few	TGTGCCATCAGTGATTCTCAGATAATCTATGGCTACACCTTC	CAISDSQIIYGYTF
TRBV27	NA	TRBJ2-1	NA	TGTGCCAGCAGTTTATATATCGGGAATGAGCAGTTCTTC	CASSLYIGNEQFF
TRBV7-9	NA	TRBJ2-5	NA	TGTGCCAGCAGCTTAGGTCACGCGGGAAAATTGGAGACCCAGTACTTC	CASSLGHAGKLETQYF
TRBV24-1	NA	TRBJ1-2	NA	TGTGCCACCAGTGATTCGAGGATTGGAGGCTACACCTTC	CATSDSRIGGYTF
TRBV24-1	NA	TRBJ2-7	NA	TGTGCCACCAAGCAGGGTCACTCCTACGAGCAGTACTTC	CATKQGHSYEQYF
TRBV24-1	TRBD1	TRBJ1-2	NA	TGTGCCACCAGTGGCGCGGGACAGGGGCCTGGCTACACCTTC	CATSGAGQGPGYTF
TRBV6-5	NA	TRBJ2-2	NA	TGTGCCAGCACTAGTTTCGCCGGGGAGCTGTTTTTT	CASTSFAGELFF
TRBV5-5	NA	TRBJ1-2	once	TGTGCCAGCAGCTTGGCAGGCTATGGCTACACCTTC	CASSLAGYGYTF
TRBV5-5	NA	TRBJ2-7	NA	TGTGCCAGCAAGCGGAGCAGCTACGAGCAGTACTTC	CASKRSSYEQYF
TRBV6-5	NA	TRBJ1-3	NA	TGTGCCAGCAGGGCACAGGCCATCGAAAGCACCATATATTTT	CASRAQAIESTIYF
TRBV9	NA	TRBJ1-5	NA	TGTGCCAGCAGCCGCGATGTGGGCAATCAGCCCCAGCATTTT	CASSRDVGNQPQHF
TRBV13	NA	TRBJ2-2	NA	TGTGCCAGCAGCTTAAAGGGGTGGAGCACCGGGGAGCTGTTTTTT	CASSLKGWSTGELFF